This TCR beta chain originates from a study of T cell repertoires in cytomegalovirus infection. The wider study: CMV infection plus the matching HLA type was flagged by public TCR beta signatures.

TCRdb re-derived calls from the reads in MiXCR, one entry per CDR3 protein. The sample has around 210,000 distinct CDR3 sequences, 6.5% seen once. This sequence was found in a human donor in good health (CMV status not recorded). Some clones in this sample may be carry-over from other donors' samples. Sequenced input: PBMCs.

The CDR3 coding sequence is TGTGCCAACAACCGGGACTCCAGCACAGATACGCAGTATTTT. Translated, it gives CANNRDSSTDTQYF. The chain links TRBV2 to TRBJ2-3, with D perhaps TRBD2 (6 bases). CDR3 length equals 14 residues. The V and J ends lost 10 bases and 0 bases respectively, with 14 bases between them. Germline V lookup: CDR1 SNHLY, CDR2 FYNNEI.